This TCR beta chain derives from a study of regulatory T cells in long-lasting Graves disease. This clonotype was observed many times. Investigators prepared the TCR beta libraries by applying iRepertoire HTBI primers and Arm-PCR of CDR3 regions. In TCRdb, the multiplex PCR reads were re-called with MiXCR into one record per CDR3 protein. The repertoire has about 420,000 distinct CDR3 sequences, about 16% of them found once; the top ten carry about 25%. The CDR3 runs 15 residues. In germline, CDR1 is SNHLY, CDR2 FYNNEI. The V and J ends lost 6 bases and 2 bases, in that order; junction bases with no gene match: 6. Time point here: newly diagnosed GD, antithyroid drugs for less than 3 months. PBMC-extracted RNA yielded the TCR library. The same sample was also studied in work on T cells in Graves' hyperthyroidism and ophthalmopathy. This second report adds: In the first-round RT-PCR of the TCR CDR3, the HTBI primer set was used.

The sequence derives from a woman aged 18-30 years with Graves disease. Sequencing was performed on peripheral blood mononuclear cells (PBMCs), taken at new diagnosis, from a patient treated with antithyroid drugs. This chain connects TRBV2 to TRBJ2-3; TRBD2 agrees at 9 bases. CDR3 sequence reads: CASSAGTSLTDTQYF. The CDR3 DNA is TGTGCCAGCAGCGCCGGGACTAGCCTCACAGATACGCAGTATTTT.